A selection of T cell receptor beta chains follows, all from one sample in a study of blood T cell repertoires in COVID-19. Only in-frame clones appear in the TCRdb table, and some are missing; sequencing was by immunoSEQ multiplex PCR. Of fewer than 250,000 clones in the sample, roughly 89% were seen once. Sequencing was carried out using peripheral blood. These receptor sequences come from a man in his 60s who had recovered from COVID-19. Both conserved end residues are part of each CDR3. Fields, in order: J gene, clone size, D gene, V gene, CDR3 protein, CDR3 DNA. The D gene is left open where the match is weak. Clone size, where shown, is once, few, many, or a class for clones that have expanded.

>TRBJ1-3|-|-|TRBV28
CASRADGSGNTIYF
TGTGCCAGCAGAGCGGACGGCTCTGGAAACACCATATATTTT
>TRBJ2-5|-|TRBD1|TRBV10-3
CAISGQGARETQYF
TGTGCCATCAGTGGACAGGGGGCACGGGAGACCCAGTACTTC
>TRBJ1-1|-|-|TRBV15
CATSRGARNTEAFF
TGTGCCACCAGCAGAGGGGCTCGGAACACTGAAGCTTTCTTT
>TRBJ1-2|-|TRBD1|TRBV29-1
CSVGAPGTGNGYTF
TGCAGCGTTGGGGCCCCGGGGACAGGGAACGGCTACACCTTC
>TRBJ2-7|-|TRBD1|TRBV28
CASSPTGGGDEQYF
TGTGCCAGCAGTCCGACAGGGGGCGGGGACGAGCAGTACTTC
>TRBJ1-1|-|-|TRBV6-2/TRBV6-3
CASSQGGLNTEAFF
TGTGCCAGCAGCCAAGGGGGTCTTAACACTGAAGCTTTCTTT
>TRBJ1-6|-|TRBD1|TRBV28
CASSSRRTGSSYNSPLHF
TGTGCCAGCAGTTCCCGCCGGACAGGAAGCTCCTATAATTCACCCCTCCACTTT
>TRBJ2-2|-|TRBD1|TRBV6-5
CASRDLTGGTGELFF
TGTGCCAGCAGAGACCTGACAGGGGGGACCGGGGAGCTGTTTTTT
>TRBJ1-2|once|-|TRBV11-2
CASSFTGYGYTF
TGTGCCAGCAGCTTTACAGGGTATGGCTACACCTTC
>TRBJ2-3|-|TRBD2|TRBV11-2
CASSPVSGGGTDTQYF
TGTGCCAGCAGCCCTGTATCGGGGGGGGGCACAGATACGCAGTATTTT
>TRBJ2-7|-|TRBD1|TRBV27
CASSRTGSPYEQYF
TGTGCCAGCAGTCGGACAGGGTCTCCCTACGAGCAGTACTTC
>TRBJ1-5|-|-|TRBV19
CASSIGRGNNQPQHF
TGTGCCAGTAGTATAGGAAGGGGGAACAATCAGCCCCAGCATTTT
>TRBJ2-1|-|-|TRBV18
CASSPPDRIYNEQFF
TGTGCCAGCTCACCCCCTGACAGGATCTACAATGAGCAGTTCTTC
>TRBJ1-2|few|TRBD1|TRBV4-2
CASSQGGQGFSYTF
TGTGCCAGCAGCCAAGGGGGACAGGGTTTCTCCTACACCTTC
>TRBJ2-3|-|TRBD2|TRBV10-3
CAIGETSGFTSTDTQYF
TGTGCCATCGGGGAGACTAGCGGGTTTACTAGCACAGATACGCAGTATTTT
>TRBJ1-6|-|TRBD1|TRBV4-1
CASSHPDRGNSPLHF
TGCGCCAGCAGCCACCCTGACAGGGGTAATTCACCCCTCCACTTT
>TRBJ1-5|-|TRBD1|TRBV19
CAAGSYAGTGTQPQHF
TGTGCCGCGGGATCTTATGCCGGGACAGGGACTCAGCCCCAGCATTTT
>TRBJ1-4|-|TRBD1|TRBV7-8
CASSTRKTGTGGEKLFF
TGTGCCAGCAGCACTCGAAAGACCGGGACAGGGGGTGAAAAACTGTTTTTT
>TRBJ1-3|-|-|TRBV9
CASSPGVSGNTIYF
TGTGCCAGCAGTCCAGGGGTCTCTGGAAACACCATATATTTT
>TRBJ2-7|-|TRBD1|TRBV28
CASRKQGFSYEQYF
TGTGCCAGCAGAAAACAGGGGTTCTCCTACGAGCAGTACTTC
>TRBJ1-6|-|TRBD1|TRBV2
CASREQGNSPLHF
TGTGCCAGCAGAGAACAGGGGAATTCACCCCTCCACTTT
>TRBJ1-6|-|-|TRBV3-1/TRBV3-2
CASSQNGPRLHF
TGTGCCAGCAGCCAAAATGGGCCACGCCTCCACTTT